A selection of T cell receptor beta chains follows, all from one sample in a study of post-analysis software for immune sequencing data. TCRdb ran MiXCR on the PCR reads and lists one entry per CDR3 protein. Of about 540,000 distinct CDR3 sequences in the sample, 30% to 40% were seen once. Specimen: blood. These receptors were obtained from a girl under 18 with multiple sclerosis. CDR3s include the opening cysteine and the closing phenylalanine or tryptophan. The D gene is left open where the match is weak. A row's size may be missing; if present it is once, few, many or a size class.

clone size	V gene	J gene	D gene	CDR3 protein	CDR3 DNA
few	TRBV7-8	TRBJ2-1	TRBD1	CASNLAGTEYNEQFF	TGTGCCAGCAACTTAGCCGGGACAGAGTACAATGAGCAGTTCTTC
.	TRBV20-1	TRBJ2-1	TRBD2	CSAGRPISGGAHEQFF	TGCAGTGCTGGAAGACCTATTAGCGGGGGGGCCCATGAGCAGTTCTTC
.	TRBV15	TRBJ2-5	TRBD2	CATSPGTSGFQETQYF	TGTGCCACCAGCCCCGGGACTAGCGGGTTCCAAGAGACCCAGTACTTC
many	TRBV25-1	TRBJ2-7	TRBD1	CASSELGTGGNEQYF	TGTGCCAGCAGTGAATTGGGGACAGGGGGAAACGAGCAGTACTTC
.	TRBV12-3/TRBV12-4	TRBJ1-1	.	CASRRREESTEAFF	TGTGCCAGCAGGCGCCGGGAGGAAAGCACTGAAGCTTTCTTT
few	TRBV7-7	TRBJ2-5	.	CASSSGLRGEETQYF	TGTGCTAGCAGCTCCGGCTTGCGGGGAGAAGAGACCCAGTACTTC
few	TRBV7-9	TRBJ2-3	TRBD2	CASSWPGGRGDTQYF	TGTGCCAGCAGCTGGCCGGGGGGGCGAGGGGATACGCAGTATTTT
.	TRBV12-3/TRBV12-4	TRBJ1-1	TRBD1	CASRGQGRNTEAFF	TGTGCCAGCAGGGGACAGGGTAGGAACACTGAAGCTTTCTTT
few	TRBV11-2	TRBJ2-1	.	CASSSANEQFF	TGTGCCAGCAGCTCCGCCAATGAGCAGTTCTTC
.	TRBV3-1	TRBJ2-3	.	CASSHQTLRGLDTQYF	TGTGCCAGCAGCCATCAGACCCTTAGGGGCCTAGATACGCAGTATTTT
.	TRBV10-2	TRBJ1-5	TRBD1	CASSQGQGLTYLNQPQHF	TGCGCCAGCAGCCAAGGACAGGGATTAACCTACCTCAATCAGCCCCAGCATTTT
.	TRBV7-8	TRBJ2-1	.	CASSLISDLYNEQFF	TGTGCCAGCAGCTTAATTAGTGACCTTTACAATGAGCAGTTCTTC
.	TRBV24-1	TRBJ2-1	.	CATSDTYRFHEQFF	TGTGCCACCAGTGATACTTACAGGTTCCATGAGCAGTTCTTC
few	TRBV7-9	TRBJ1-1	.	CASSANRETEAFF	TGTGCCAGCAGTGCCAACAGGGAAACTGAAGCTTTCTTT
.	TRBV20-1	TRBJ1-2	.	CGAPGFGGYTF	TGCGGTGCGCCAGGGTTTGGTGGCTACACCTTC
.	TRBV20-1	TRBJ1-2	.	CSASPARGDGRDTF	TGCAGTGCTAGCCCCGCCCGGGGGGACGGGAGAGACACCTTC
few	TRBV9	TRBJ2-3	TRBD2	CASSVVSGGFDTQYF	TGTGCCAGCAGCGTAGTTAGCGGGGGTTTCGATACGCAGTATTTT
.	TRBV4-3	TRBJ1-1	TRBD1	CASSPGQGRGNTEAFF	TGCGCCAGCAGCCCCGGACAGGGTAGGGGGAACACTGAAGCTTTCTTT
few	TRBV5-1	TRBJ1-2	TRBD1	CASSRLSPGQGGYGYTF	TGCGCCAGCAGCCGCCTATCCCCGGGACAGGGGGGCTATGGCTACACCTTC
.	TRBV12-5	TRBJ2-5	.	CASGKGERQYF	TGTGCTAGTGGCAAAGGGGAAAGGCAGTACTTC
.	TRBV2	TRBJ2-5	TRBD2	CTSRSLSGADQETQYF	TGTACCAGCAGATCTCTTAGCGGGGCGGATCAAGAGACCCAGTACTTC
.	TRBV7-8	TRBJ1-1	.	CASTQGQQNTEAFF	TGTGCCAGCACCCAGGGACAACAGAACACTGAAGCTTTCTTT
.	TRBV20-1	TRBJ2-3	.	CSGGRARTDTQYF	TGCAGTGGGGGCAGGGCCCGAACAGATACGCAGTATTTT
.	TRBV4-1	TRBJ2-2	TRBD2	CASSTSASGGTNTGELFF	TGCGCCAGCAGCACCTCTGCTAGCGGGGGGACGAACACCGGGGAGCTGTTTTTT
.	TRBV5-5	TRBJ1-2	.	CASSLGQNHGYTF	TGTGCCAGCAGCTTGGGTCAAAACCATGGCTACACCTTC
few	TRBV24-1	TRBJ2-7	.	CATSDSRQIDSYEQYF	TGTGCCACCAGTGACTCCCGACAGATTGACTCCTACGAGCAGTACTTC
few	TRBV6-5	TRBJ2-1	TRBD1	CASSYRTGGRDEQFF	TGTGCCAGCAGTTATCGGACAGGGGGCAGGGATGAGCAGTTCTTC
few	TRBV11-2	TRBJ1-6	TRBD1	CASSLAGQERSPLHF	TGTGCCAGCAGTTTAGCGGGACAGGAACGTTCACCCCTCCACTTT
few	TRBV6-5	TRBJ2-6	.	CASTTGPGANVLTF	TGTGCCAGCACAACAGGGCCTGGGGCCAACGTCCTGACTTTC
.	TRBV2	TRBJ2-5	TRBD2	CASSGNGLAVAQETQYF	TGTGCCAGCAGTGGGAACGGACTAGCGGTTGCCCAAGAGACCCAGTACTTC
.	TRBV29-1	TRBJ1-2	.	CSASGTALNGYTF	TGCAGCGCCTCAGGGACCGCTCTAAATGGCTACACCTTC
.	TRBV5-1	TRBJ2-7	.	CASSPAGTSYEQYF	TGCGCCAGCAGCCCAGCCGGGACGAGTTACGAGCAGTACTTC
.	TRBV6-2/TRBV6-3	TRBJ2-7	TRBD2	CASSYPPTSGVREQYF	TGTGCCAGCAGTTACCCTCCGACTAGCGGCGTTCGGGAGCAGTACTTC
few	TRBV6-1	TRBJ1-2	TRBD1	CASTLDRDYGYTF	TGTGCCAGCACCCTGGACAGGGACTATGGCTACACCTTC
few	TRBV11-2	TRBJ1-1	.	CASSSTGPPWVAEAFF	TGTGCCAGCAGCTCTACGGGGCCTCCGTGGGTGGCTGAAGCTTTCTTT
.	TRBV5-1	TRBJ2-3	.	CASSLVIVADTQYF	TGCGCCAGCAGCTTGGTTATAGTTGCAGATACGCAGTATTTT
.	TRBV18	TRBJ1-1	.	CASLYQTNTEAFF	TGTGCCAGCCTCTACCAAACGAACACTGAAGCTTTCTTT
.	TRBV9	TRBJ1-4	.	CASSIIQGSEKLFF	TGTGCCAGCAGCATAATCCAGGGAAGCGAAAAACTGTTTTTT
.	TRBV11-2	TRBJ1-6	.	CASSLVGGPLGSPLHF	TGTGCCAGCAGCTTAGTAGGAGGGCCTCTAGGATCACCCCTCCACTTT
many	TRBV2	TRBJ1-5	TRBD1	CASSLDRGSGQPQHF	TGTGCCAGCAGTTTGGACAGGGGGTCGGGTCAGCCCCAGCATTTT
few	TRBV20-1	TRBJ2-6	TRBD1	CSATGTGYSGANVLTF	TGCAGTGCTACGGGGACAGGGTACTCTGGGGCCAACGTCCTGACTTTC
.	TRBV5-1	TRBJ1-4	.	CASSRTDTNEKLFF	TGCGCCAGCAGCCGGACTGATACTAATGAAAAACTGTTTTTT
.	TRBV10-3	TRBJ1-4	TRBD1	CAISEDRGQAEKLFF	TGTGCCATCAGTGAGGACAGGGGGCAGGCTGAAAAACTGTTTTTT
.	TRBV5-6	TRBJ1-5	TRBD1	CASSLGLGQSSNQPQHF	TGTGCCAGCAGCTTGGGGCTGGGACAGTCTAGCAATCAGCCCCAGCATTTT
.	TRBV7-9	TRBJ1-5	TRBD1	CASSGRTGSNQPQHF	TGTGCCAGCAGCGGACGGACAGGTAGCAATCAGCCCCAGCATTTT
.	TRBV12-3/TRBV12-4	TRBJ2-5	TRBD2	CASSLETSGGKETQYF	TGTGCCAGCAGTTTAGAGACTAGCGGGGGTAAAGAGACCCAGTACTTC
.	TRBV29-1	TRBJ2-3	TRBD2	CSVELAGSTDTQYF	TGCAGCGTTGAACTAGCGGGGAGCACAGATACGCAGTATTTT
few	TRBV11-2	TRBJ2-1	.	CASSSLPGYSEQFF	TGTGCCAGCAGCTCCCTCCCAGGGTATAGTGAGCAGTTCTTC
.	TRBV12-3/TRBV12-4	TRBJ2-7	.	CASSSGPSSYEQYF	TGTGCCAGCAGTTCGGGGCCGAGCTCCTACGAGCAGTACTTC
few	TRBV4-1	TRBJ1-1	.	CASSQPLRAGPSTEAFF	TGCGCCAGCAGCCAACCTCTCCGGGCAGGGCCCTCCACAGAAGCTTTCTTT
.	TRBV14	TRBJ2-7	TRBD2	CASSLGLAGLYEQYF	TGTGCCAGCAGCCTTGGACTAGCGGGGCTCTACGAGCAGTACTTC
.	TRBV6-4	TRBJ2-1	TRBD1	CATSRDSVYNEQFF	TGTGCCACGAGCCGGGACAGCGTCTACAATGAGCAGTTCTTC